The 27 T cell receptor beta chains below come from one sample, sequenced in a study of blood T cell repertoires in COVID-19. The protocol was immunoSEQ multiplex PCR, while the TCRdb copy is restricted to in-frame clones and leaves out a portion. The sample records around 150,000 clones, around nine tenths being singletons. The sequencing input was peripheral blood. The receptors originated from a man in his fifties or sixties with active or convalescent COVID-19.

The chain links TRBV30 to TRBJ2-1, with TRBD2 matching over 8 bases. V dropped 0 bases and J dropped 12; count of bases not matched to a gene: 13. This CDR3 is built from 15 residues. CDR1 is GTSNPN, CDR2 SVGIG, per germline (reference sequence). The CDR3 coding sequence is TGTGCCTGGAGTGTTTCAGCGGGAGTAGATGTGAGGCAGTTCTTC. Amino acid sequence: CAWSVSAGVDVRQFF.

In this sample, this clone turned up once. The CDR3 DNA follows: TGTGCCAGCTCACGCGGGACAGAGAATCAGCCCCAGCATTTT. Translated: CASSRGTENQPQHF. The rearrangement links TRBV18 to TRBJ1-5, with 7 bases matching TRBD1. Germline CDR1 and CDR2: KGHSH and LQKENI. This CDR3 has 14 amino acids. Trimming at V came to 4 bases and at J to 4 bases, leaving 4 bases not matched to a gene.

The J gene is TRBJ1-1, the V gene TRBV19, with a tentative D call TRBD1 (5 bases). V dropped 5 bases and J dropped 4 bases, with 14 bases sitting between them. The CDR3 has 14 amino acids. Germline V gene sequence: CDR1 LNHDA, CDR2 SQIVND (reference sequence). CDR3 amino acids: CASSRRERGTEAFF. CDR3 DNA: TGTGCCAGTAGTCGAAGGGAAAGGGGCACTGAAGCTTTCTTT.

This chain connects TRBV18 to TRBJ2-5; 7 bases align to TRBD2. V lost 4 bases to trimming and J lost 2 bases; unmatched junction nucleotides: 1. This CDR3 has 13 amino acids. CDR1 KGHSH and CDR2 LQKENI come from the germline V gene. The CDR3 sequence: CASSRSGQETQYF. The CDR3 nucleotides are TGTGCCAGCTCACGTAGCGGGCAAGAGACCCAGTACTTC.

This clone showed up just once. This chain connects TRBV10-3 to TRBJ2-7; the D gene is possibly TRBD2 (5 bases). The germline V and J ends were trimmed by 4 bases and 12 bases, with 16 bases remaining between them. The CDR3 spans 12 residues. Germline CDR1 ENHRY, CDR2 SYGVKD. CDR3 loop: CAISVGPEGLYF. The CDR3 DNA sequence: TGTGCCATCAGTGTGGGTCCCGAGGGTCTGTACTTC.

This chain links TRBV6-5 with TRBJ2-1, with 7 bases identical to TRBD1. Germline CDR1 MNHEY, CDR2 SVGAGI. J was trimmed by 5 bases and V by 5 bases; bases with no gene match: 9. The CDR3 contains 15 residues. The CDR3 loop reads CASSLDRSQNNEQFF. The CDR3 DNA follows: TGTGCCAGCAGTCTGGACAGGAGCCAAAACAATGAGCAGTTCTTC.

The V call is TRBV7-2, the J call TRBJ2-7; D is uncertain. CDR3 length: 15 residues. Germline-derived CDR1 and CDR2 are SGHTA and FQGNSA. V was pared by 2 bases and J by 1 base, with 12 bases between. The CDR3 is CASSLQNTGSYEQYF. DNA of the CDR3: TGTGCCAGCAGCTTACAGAACACGGGTTCCTACGAGCAGTACTTC.

This sequence joins TRBV19 and TRBJ2-7; a weak D match, TRBD1 (6 bases). The CDR3 consists of 15 residues. Germline V gene lookup returns CDR1 LNHDA and CDR2 SQIVND (reference sequence). V dropped 5 bases and J dropped 0 bases, with 14 bases sitting between them. CDR3 in DNA: TGTGCCAGTAGTTTGACAGGCTTGAGCTCCTACGAGCAGTACTTC. Translation: CASSLTGLSSYEQYF.

The rearrangement uses TRBV2 and TRBJ2-4; D might be TRBD1 (5 bases). The CDR3 contains 16 residues. Trimming took off 4 bases at V and 0 bases at J, with 13 bases between the two ends. Germline CDR1 reads SNHLY; CDR2 reads FYNNEI. The CDR3 sequence is CASSGVRASAKNIQYF. CDR3 DNA sequence: TGTGCCAGCAGTGGGGTCAGGGCGTCAGCCAAAAACATTCAGTACTTC.

This rearrangement joins TRBV6-2 or TRBV6-3 to TRBJ2-7; weak D call: TRBD1 (5 bases). The CDR3 loop spans 15 amino acids. The V end was cut by 6 bases, the J end by 3 bases, with 18 bases between. Germline lookup yields CDR1 MNHEY and CDR2 SVGEGT. The CDR3 region is CASSPLGGRDYEQYF. As DNA, the CDR3 is TGTGCCAGCAGCCCACTGGGCGGCAGGGACTACGAGCAGTACTTC.

The rearrangement joins TRBV7-9 to TRBJ2-7; TRBD1 is a possible D gene (5 bases). Germline V gene data show CDR1 as SEHNR and CDR2 as FQNEAQ (reference sequence). V was cut by 5 bases and J by 6 bases, with 17 bases left in between. The CDR3 totals 14 residues. The CDR3 DNA reads TGTGCCAGCAGCCCTCCGACAGCTATGAGCGAGCAGTACTTC. Its protein product is CASSPPTAMSEQYF.

This rearrangement joins TRBV2 to TRBJ2-2; tentatively, D is TRBD1 (5 bases). The CDR3 runs 13 residues. Between the trimmed V and J ends, which lost 7 bases and 4 bases, there was a span of 10 bases. In germline, CDR1 is SNHLY, CDR2 FYNNEI. DNA of the CDR3: TGTGCCAGCAAGGGGCAGCCCACCGGGGAGCTGTTTTTT. Translating gives CASKGQPTGELFF.

The chain combines TRBV30 with TRBJ1-5, with 7 positions matching TRBD1. The germline gives CDR1 GTSNPN, CDR2 SVGIG (reference sequence). The junction had 6 bases not matched to a gene; V was cut back by 0 bases and J by 4 bases. CDR3 size: 15 residues. In DNA form, the CDR3 reads TGTGCCTGGAGTGTCGAGGGGGCGCGTAATCAGCCCCAGCATTTT. Translated, it gives CAWSVEGARNQPQHF.

CDR3 bases: TGTGCCAGCAGTTCTCGGGGCCGGGCCGGGGGAACTGAAGCTTTCTTT. This sequence encodes CASSSRGRAGGTEAFF. The chain has TRBV6-5 and TRBJ1-1; tentatively, D is TRBD1 (5 bases). Germline CDR1 and CDR2: MNHEY and SVGAGI. The CDR3 totals 16 residues. The V end was cut by 4 bases, the J end by 5 bases, with 20 bases between.

This clone appeared once. The rearrangement links TRBV5-1 to TRBJ2-3, with D possibly matching TRBD2 (5 bases). Per germline, CDR1 SGHRS and CDR2 YFSETQ. The CDR3 is made up of 14 amino acids. The V end was cut by 4 bases, the J end by 3 bases, with 12 bases between. The CDR3 spells CASSPNRGTDTQYF. The DNA of the CDR3 is TGCGCCAGCAGCCCGAACAGAGGGACAGATACGCAGTATTTT.

This clone was recorded only once. The V and J genes are TRBV11-2 and TRBJ2-2, with D uncertain. This CDR3 region has 16 residues. V was shortened by 1 base and J by 3 bases, with 12 bases between the two germline ends. The V gene's germline CDR1 is SGHAT and CDR2 FQNNGV. The DNA of the CDR3 is TGTGCCAGCAGCTTAGGTCTCAGAAGTGACACCGGGGAGCTGTTTTTT. It specifies CASSLGLRSDTGELFF.

In its sample, this clone was seen once. This chain uses TRBV28 with TRBJ1-1, with D possibly being TRBD1 (6 bases). The germline V and J ends were trimmed by 11 bases and 4 bases, with 17 bases remaining between them. This CDR3 has 13 residues. Germline loops: CDR1 MDHEN, CDR2 SYDVKM. The CDR3 DNA reads TGTGCCTATAACAAAGGGGGGGGCACTGAAGCTTTCTTT. This codes for CAYNKGGGTEAFF.

The chain recombines TRBV19 with TRBJ2-1; 8 nucleotides line up with TRBD2. Germline trimming cut 2 bases from V and 7 bases from J; bases unmatched to any gene: 10. Germline V CDR1 and CDR2: LNHDA, SQIVND (reference sequence). This CDR3 has 16 amino acids. The CDR3 sequence: CASSIRAGVDANEQFF. Here the CDR3 DNA reads TGTGCCAGTAGTATAAGAGCGGGAGTTGATGCGAATGAGCAGTTCTTC.

The chain couples TRBV9 to TRBJ1-1; D may be TRBD1 (6 bases). CDR3 length equals 12 residues. Trimming removed 4 bases at V and 3 bases at J, with 7 bases between. Germline V CDR1 and CDR2: SGDLS, YYNGEE. CDR3 bases: TGTGCCAGCAGCAAGGGGGACACTGAAGCTTTCTTT. Its protein product is CASSKGDTEAFF.

The chain carries TRBV24-1 and TRBJ2-3, with 8 bases that match TRBD2. CDR1 and CDR2 (germline): KGHDR, SFDVKD. CDR3 length equals 14 residues. V lost 2 bases to trimming and J lost 4 bases; unmatched junction nucleotides: 1. Here the CDR3 reads CATSDSGLADTQYF. The CDR3 DNA reads as TGTGCCACCAGTGATTCGGGACTAGCAGATACGCAGTATTTT.

The rearrangement joins TRBV29-1 to TRBJ1-2; D is undetermined. The V and J ends lost 1 base and 4 bases respectively, with 13 bases between them. This CDR3 region has 14 residues. CDR1 SQVTM and CDR2 ANQGSEA come from the germline V gene. The CDR3 DNA is TGCAGCGTTGAAGGGCTTGCCAGAGGCTATGGCTACACCTTC. It translates to CSVEGLARGYGYTF.

The gene calls are TRBV28 and TRBJ1-3; D might be TRBD1 (6 bases). The germline CDR1 and CDR2 sequences are MDHEN and SYDVKM. This CDR3 contains 15 residues. V was trimmed by 7 bases and J by 2 bases, leaving 15 bases between them. The CDR3 is CASIRTGSAGNTIYF. CDR3 nucleotides: TGTGCCAGCATCCGTACAGGGTCTGCTGGAAACACCATATATTTT.

V gene TRBV29-1 combines with J gene TRBJ1-1; D not resolved. With 3 bases removed from V and 3 bases from J, the gap between germline ends came to 11 bases. CDR3 length: 13 amino acids. Germline V gene data show CDR1 as SQVTM and CDR2 as ANQGSEA. The CDR3 sequence is CSVEGLWDTEAFF. CDR3 coding DNA: TGCAGCGTTGAGGGCCTGTGGGACACTGAAGCTTTCTTT.

This sequence joins TRBV5-6 and TRBJ2-2; 7 bases line up with TRBD2. Germline V gene data show CDR1 as SGHDT and CDR2 as YYEEEE. CDR3 size: 15 residues. The V segment lost 0 bases and the J segment 5 bases; nucleotides outside the gene matches: 4. DNA of the CDR3: TGTGCCAGCAGCTTGGCACCGGGGGGTACCGGGGAGCTGTTTTTT. It is translated as CASSLAPGGTGELFF.

The V and J genes are TRBV6-2 or TRBV6-3 and TRBJ1-2; TRBD1 might be the D (5 bases). CDR1 and CDR2 from the germline V gene are MNHEY and SVGEGT. The CDR3 is made up of 16 amino acids. V was pared by 2 bases and J by 4 bases, with 17 bases between. CDR3 sequence: CASSYPGELGRYGYTF. DNA for the CDR3: TGTGCCAGCAGTTACCCGGGGGAGCTAGGACGCTATGGCTACACCTTC.

About this clone: A junction end diverges from the germline sequence, so it may reflect a read error. The V gene is TRBV27, the J gene TRBJ1-6; D ambiguous. The CDR3 is 14 residues long. Germline CDR1 and CDR2: MNHEY and SMNVEV (reference sequence). The CDR3 is CASGFVELNSPLHF. CDR3 in DNA: TGTGCCAGCGGTTTCGTTGAGCTTAATTCACCCCTCCACTTT.

The rearrangement joins TRBV9 to TRBJ2-1, with TRBD1 as a possible D gene (5 bases). V was cut by 4 bases and J by 2 bases, with 13 bases left in between. The CDR3 consists of 15 residues. Germline CDR1 SGDLS, CDR2 YYNGEE. CDR3 in amino acids: CASSLREGAYNEQFF. CDR3 DNA: TGTGCCAGCAGCCTCCGTGAAGGGGCCTACAATGAGCAGTTCTTC.